This TCR beta chain emerged from a study of T cells in localized non-small cell lung cancer. Findings of the study overall: The highest T cell clonality was in uninvolved adjacent lung, above tumor. Prolonged overall survival went with higher T cell density in the blood. Heterogeneity remains possible because sequencing was limited to only one tumor region.

TCRdb's copy holds only in-frame clones and misses some; the assay was immunoSEQ multiplex PCR. The table records more than 30,000 clones, less than 80% of them present only once. V was clipped by 0 bases and J by 1 base, with 9 bases between them. The CDR3 is 15 amino acids. Germline V gives CDR1 SGDLS, CDR2 YYNGEE. Note on this clone: No antigen is known for it.

This rearrangement joins TRBV9 to TRBJ2-3; a possible D gene is TRBD1 (5 bases). This TCR came from a male donor at least 60 years old with stage II squamous cell lung carcinoma. The sample here was peripheral blood, taken before any cancer treatment. The CDR3 DNA reads TGTGCCAGCAGCGTAGATCAGGGTGGCACAGATACGCAGTATTTT. It translates to CASSVDQGGTDTQYF.